A single sample gave rise to the 7 T cell receptor beta chains below, sequenced in a study of CD8 T cells in Susac syndrome. With random hexamers, reverse transcription was performed on roughly 0.45 to 1 ug of RNA. TCRdb itself ran the immunoSEQ multiplex PCR reads through MiXCR, one entry per CDR3 protein. The sample contains 150,000 to 200,000 distinct CDR3 sequences, approximately 94% of which appear only once. Sequenced sample: CD4+ T cells from PBMCs. The source is a human donor with multiple sclerosis.

The genes are TRBV19 and TRBJ2-1, with 11 bases lining up with TRBD2. Germline loops: CDR1 LNHDA, CDR2 SQIVND (reference sequence). The CDR3 loop spans 14 amino acids. V shed 6 bases and J 8 bases; nucleotides not matched to a gene: 6. The CDR3, as DNA: TGTGCCAGTAGCCCTCGGGGACTAGCGGATGAGCAGTTCTTC. Translation gives CASSPRGLADEQFF.

The chain uses TRBV9 and TRBJ1-3; possibly TRBD1 for D (5 bases). V was clipped by 0 bases and J by 2 bases, with 9 bases between them. Germline CDR1 is SGDLS and CDR2 is YYNGEE. CDR3 length equals 15 residues. CDR3 loop: CASSVASGTGNTIYF. Written as DNA, the CDR3 is TGTGCCAGCAGCGTAGCTTCAGGGACTGGAAACACCATATATTTT.

This clonotype was detected once. The chain employs TRBV9 and TRBJ1-1; weak D call: TRBD1 (5 bases). Germline CDR1 and CDR2: SGDLS and YYNGEE. CDR3 size: 14 residues. Trimming stripped 0 bases from V and 2 bases from J, with 8 bases between. The CDR3 is CASSVAGGNTEAFF. In nucleotides, the CDR3 is TGTGCCAGCAGCGTAGCGGGGGGAAACACTGAAGCTTTCTTT.

The DNA for the CDR3 is TGCAGTGCTAGAGATCGTATCCCGAAAAATAATGGCTACACCTTC. Its protein is CSARDRIPKNNGYTF. This rearrangement joins TRBV20-1 to TRBJ1-2; D gene unclear. Trimming took 0 bases from V and 6 from J, leaving 17 bases between them. This CDR3 spans 15 amino acids. Per germline, CDR1 DFQATT and CDR2 SNEGSKA (reference sequence).

J is TRBJ1-5 and V is TRBV5-1; TRBD1 is a possible D gene (5 bases). This CDR3 spans 15 amino acids. Germline V gene sequence: CDR1 SGHRS, CDR2 YFSETQ. V lost 4 bases and J lost 0, with 11 bases in between. In nucleotides, the CDR3 is TGCGCCAGCAGCCCCGGACATCTTAGCAATCAGCCCCAGCATTTT. Translation: CASSPGHLSNQPQHF.

The chain joins TRBV30 to TRBJ1-2; D uncertain. The V gene's germline CDR1 is GTSNPN and CDR2 SVGIG (reference sequence). Trimming removed 2 bases at V and 5 bases at J, with 9 bases between. The CDR3 spans 12 residues. CDR3 in amino acids: CAWSRDAYGYTF. In DNA, the CDR3 is TGTGCCTGGAGTAGGGATGCGTATGGCTACACCTTC. Combining the CDR3 with reference TRBV30 and TRBJ1-2 gives the whole variable domain SQTIHQWPATLVQPVGSPLSLECTVEGTSNPNLYWYRQAAGRGLQLLFYSVGIGQISSEVPQNLSASRPQDRQFILSSKKLLLSDSGFYLCAWSRDAYGYTFGSGTRLTVV.

This chain connects TRBV6-4 to TRBJ1-1; D may be TRBD1 (5 bases). Germline values: CDR1 MRHNA, CDR2 SNTAGT. V lost 1 base, J lost 10 bases, and 13 bases lay in between. This CDR3 spans 13 amino acids. CDR3 residues: CASSDWAQGVAFF. DNA of the CDR3: TGTGCCAGCAGTGACTGGGCCCAGGGAGTAGCTTTCTTT.